A selection of T cell receptor beta chains follows, all from one sample in a study of blood T cell repertoires in COVID-19. Libraries were prepared by immunoSEQ multiplex PCR; TCRdb keeps only in-frame clonotypes and omits some of them. The sample includes 50,000 to 80,000 clones, under 80% of them seen just once. The sequenced sample consisted of peripheral blood. The receptors shown here come from a human donor in a cohort sampled during active COVID-19. The CDR3 runs from the conserved cysteine through the conserved F or W. The D gene is left open where the match is weak. Size is stated for part of the rows, as once, few or many counts, or as a class when the clone is expanded.

j_gene | abundance | v_gene | d_gene | CDR3nt | CDR3aa
TRBJ2-2 | . | TRBV30 | . | TGTGCCTGGAGTCTGGGACAAAACACCGGGGAGCTGTTTTTT | CAWSLGQNTGELFF
TRBJ2-7 | . | TRBV3-1/TRBV3-2 | TRBD2 | TGTGCCAGCAGCCCAAGAAGGCTAGCGGGGCCCCAGTACTTC | CASSPRRLAGPQYF
TRBJ2-1 | few | TRBV5-1 | TRBD2 | TGCGCCAGCAGCGGACTAGCCCCCAATGAGCAGTTCTTC | CASSGLAPNEQFF
TRBJ2-7 | . | TRBV27 | TRBD1 | TGTGCCAGCAGTTTAACAGGGGGCGTCGGCGAGCAGTACTTC | CASSLTGGVGEQYF
TRBJ1-5 | . | TRBV15 | . | TGTGCCACCAGCTCGAGAGGGTATCAGCCCCAGCATTTT | CATSSRGYQPQHF
TRBJ1-1 | . | TRBV5-4 | TRBD1 | TGTGCCAGCGGCCGTCCTGGACAGGGGACGAACACTGAAGCTTTCTTT | CASGRPGQGTNTEAFF
TRBJ2-7 | . | TRBV3-1/TRBV3-2 | TRBD2 | TGTGCCAGCAGCCCAGGGACTAGCCGCGAGCAGTACTTC | CASSPGTSREQYF
TRBJ2-2 | . | TRBV6-2/TRBV6-3 | TRBD1 | TGTGCCAGCAGCGTAGACAGGGGCGGTAACACCGGGGAGCTGTTTTTT | CASSVDRGGNTGELFF
TRBJ2-1 | . | TRBV7-2 | . | TGTGCCAGCAGCTTAGCCCGAACTAGCTACCATGAGCAGTTCTTC | CASSLARTSYHEQFF
TRBJ2-7 | . | TRBV12-3/TRBV12-4 | . | TGTGCCAGCAGTCAGGGACATGACTACGAGCAGTACTTC | CASSQGHDYEQYF
TRBJ2-3 | . | TRBV7-9 | . | TGTGCCAGCAGCTCTGTCTCGGGGTCCGTGGGAGATACGCAGTATTTT | CASSSVSGSVGDTQYF
TRBJ2-1 | . | TRBV7-2 | . | TGTGCCAGCAGCTTAAAGTGGGGCCCCTACAATGAGCAGTTCTTC | CASSLKWGPYNEQFF
TRBJ1-4 | once | TRBV27 | TRBD1 | TGTGCCAGCAGTTTCCTCAAACAGGGGACTAATGAAAAACTGTTTTTT | CASSFLKQGTNEKLFF
TRBJ2-1 | . | TRBV5-1 | TRBD2 | TGCGCCAGCAGGGGGACTAGCGGGGGACCTAATGAGCAGTTCTTC | CASRGTSGGPNEQFF
TRBJ2-1 | . | TRBV20-1 | . | TGCAGTGCTTTCCGACAGAATGAGCAGTTCTTC | CSAFRQNEQFF
TRBJ2-7 | . | TRBV12-3/TRBV12-4 | TRBD2 | TGTGCCAGCAGTGGACTAGGTTCAAACGAGCAGTACTTC | CASSGLGSNEQYF
TRBJ1-1 | . | TRBV7-6 | . | TGTGCCAGCAGCTTTCAGGGGCGCACTGAAGCTTTCTTT | CASSFQGRTEAFF
TRBJ2-7 | . | TRBV4-2 | TRBD2 | TGTGCCAGCAGCCACGGACTAGCGGGGACCTACGAGCAGTACTTC | CASSHGLAGTYEQYF
TRBJ2-1 | . | TRBV7-3 | . | TGTGCCAGCAGCTTAACGAGGGTCTCCTACAATGAGCAGTTCTTC | CASSLTRVSYNEQFF
TRBJ2-5 | . | TRBV6-5 | TRBD1 | TGTGCCAGCAGCTCACGGACAGGGTCCACAGAGACCCAGTACTTC | CASSSRTGSTETQYF
TRBJ1-6 | . | TRBV2 | . | TGTGCCAGCAGTGCAGGGTATAATTCACCCCTCCACTTT | CASSAGYNSPLHF
TRBJ1-3 | . | TRBV3-1/TRBV3-2 | . | TGTGCCAGCAGCCCCGGGGACTCTAGAAGAAACACCATATATTTT | CASSPGDSRRNTIYF
TRBJ1-1 | . | TRBV3-1/TRBV3-2 | . | TGTGCCAGCAGCCAAGATCGTGGGACTGGGTTGCTCGGGGAAGCTTTCTTT | CASSQDRGTGLLGEAFF
TRBJ1-5 | few | TRBV15 | . | TGTGCCACCAGCGGCGGGGAGGGGGGCTGGCAGCCCCAGCATTTT | CATSGGEGGWQPQHF
TRBJ1-1 | few | TRBV6-5 | TRBD1 | TGTGCCAGCAGACGGACAGGGAGGGACACTGAAGCTTTCTTT | CASRRTGRDTEAFF
TRBJ2-1 | . | TRBV7-9 | . | TGTGCCAGCAGCCCGAACCGTGGGGGCTGGTACAATGAGCAGTTCTTC | CASSPNRGGWYNEQFF
TRBJ2-5 | . | TRBV5-1 | TRBD2 | TGCGCCAGCAGCTACGGACTAGCGGGGGCCAAAGAGACCCAGTACTTC | CASSYGLAGAKETQYF
TRBJ2-5 | . | TRBV20-1 | . | TGCAGTGCCCAGAACGGGGAGACCCAGTACTTC | CSAQNGETQYF
TRBJ1-1 | once | TRBV28 | . | TGTGCCAGCAGTCCCGGGAGGATACCTGAAGCTTTCTTT | CASSPGRIPEAFF
TRBJ1-2 | . | TRBV3-1/TRBV3-2 | . | TGTGCCAGCAGCCCGGCAGGGGTGAAAGGCGGCTACACCTTC | CASSPAGVKGGYTF